These 19 T cell receptor beta chains came from one sample sequenced in a study of cytomegalovirus exposure and HLA in healthy donors. PCR amplification relied on 60 Vbeta primers (plus 13 Jbeta primers). Sequenced by immunoSEQ multiplex PCR; TCRdb stores in-frame clones only, minus some. The sample data list approximately 110,000 clones. Input material: PBMCs. The receptors stem from a man younger than 30 in good health and CMV-seronegative.

V and J are TRBV7-8 and TRBJ1-1, with a tentative D call TRBD1 (5 bases). This CDR3 comprises 12 residues. Germline loops: CDR1 SGHVS, CDR2 FQNEAQ. Deletions cut 10 bases from V and 1 base from J, with 10 bases between. CDR3 DNA: TGTGCCACTACCGGACAGAACACTGAAGCTTTCTTT. It specifies CATTGQNTEAFF.

V gene TRBV6-1 combines with J gene TRBJ2-3, with TRBD2 as a possible D gene (7 bases). This CDR3 has 15 amino acids. From germline, CDR1 is MNHNS and CDR2 SASEGT. The germline V and J ends were trimmed by 1 base and 8 bases, with 16 bases remaining between them. CDR3 sequence reads: CASSEVGGGEGTQYF. The CDR3, as DNA: TGTGCCAGCAGTGAAGTTGGCGGGGGCGAGGGTACGCAGTATTTT.

The V gene is TRBV7-9, the J gene TRBJ2-4, with D maybe TRBD1 (6 bases). The CDR3 extends over 15 amino acids. Trimming removed 2 bases at V and 1 base at J, with 9 bases between. Germline values: CDR1 SEHNR, CDR2 FQNEAQ (reference sequence). DNA for the CDR3: TGTGCCAGCAGCTTACACAGGGCTGCCAAAAACATTCAGTACTTC. This gives the protein CASSLHRAAKNIQYF. The whole variable domain, remainder taken from reference TRBV7-9 and TRBJ2-4, is DTGVSQNPRHKITKRGQNVTFRCDPISEHNRLYWYRQTLGQGPEFLTYFQNEAQLEKSRLLSDRFSAERPKGSFSTLEIQRTEQGDSAMYLCASSLHRAAKNIQYFGAGTRLSVL.

This chain joins TRBV2 and TRBJ2-1, with a tentative D call TRBD2 (6 bases). The CDR3 consists of 14 residues. Germline lookup yields CDR1 SNHLY and CDR2 FYNNEI. Deletions cut 8 bases from V and 8 bases from J, with 19 bases between. CDR3: CASPGGLLEDEQFF. CDR3 sequence (DNA): TGTGCCAGCCCTGGAGGACTATTGGAAGATGAGCAGTTCTTC.

The chain recombines TRBV19 with TRBJ2-3, with 14 bases aligning to TRBD2. The germline V gene has CDR1 LNHDA and CDR2 SQIVND (reference sequence). V lost 6 bases to trimming and J lost 4 bases; unmatched junction nucleotides: 12. This CDR3 has 18 residues. The CDR3 loop reads CASRIPTSGGAPPDTQYF. CDR3 DNA sequence: TGTGCCAGTAGAATCCCGACTAGCGGGGGGGCCCCCCCAGATACGCAGTATTTT.

The genes are TRBV6-6 and TRBJ1-2; 7 bases fit TRBD1. CDR1 and CDR2 (germline): MNHNY, SVGAGI (reference sequence). The CDR3 is 15 residues long. V was clipped by 5 bases and J by 6 bases; unmatched bases: 12. The DNA for the CDR3 is TGTGCCAGCAGTCCGGATGACAGGGAGTTGGATGGCTACACCTTC. Translating it yields CASSPDDRELDGYTF.

The V and J genes are TRBV5-1 and TRBJ2-1; 10 nucleotides line up with TRBD2. The CDR3 length is 15 residues. Germline values: CDR1 SGHRS, CDR2 YFSETQ. Trimming at V came to 4 bases and at J to 9 bases, leaving 10 bases not matched to a gene. The CDR3 coding sequence is TGCGCCAGCAGCCCGGAGCTAGCGGGAGTGAGTGAGCAGTTCTTC. It is translated as CASSPELAGVSEQFF.

This sequence joins TRBV28 and TRBJ2-2; D possibly corresponds to TRBD1 (5 bases). With 3 bases removed from V and 7 bases from J, the gap between germline ends came to 15 bases. This CDR3 is 15 amino acids long. Germline V gives CDR1 MDHEN, CDR2 SYDVKM. The CDR3 region is CASSLVQVYGGELFF. As DNA, the CDR3 is TGTGCCAGCAGTTTGGTACAGGTCTATGGCGGGGAGCTGTTTTTT.

The chain joins TRBV9 to TRBJ1-1, with D perhaps TRBD1 (5 bases). Germline loops: CDR1 SGDLS, CDR2 YYNGEE. The CDR3 runs 13 residues. V lost 5 bases, J lost 1 base, and 9 bases lay in between. The CDR3 reads CASRTRENTEAFF. The CDR3, as DNA: TGTGCCAGCAGAACCAGGGAGAACACTGAAGCTTTCTTT.

The rearrangement joins TRBV4-2 to TRBJ2-2; D gene unclear. The CDR3 has 15 amino acids. V dropped 0 bases and J dropped 6 bases, with 11 bases sitting between them. Germline CDR1 and CDR2: LGHNA and YNFKEQ. The CDR3 is CASSQERVLAGELFF. The CDR3, as DNA: TGTGCCAGCAGCCAAGAACGGGTGTTGGCCGGGGAGCTGTTTTTT.

The V and J genes are TRBV15 and TRBJ2-7, with 10 bases matching TRBD2. The CDR3 is 15 amino acids. The germline V gene encodes CDR1 LNHNV and CDR2 YYDKDF (reference sequence). Losses at the gene ends were 0 bases for V and 6 bases for J; bases not matched to a gene: 5. The CDR3 sequence: CATSRDLAGEAEQYF. CDR3 in DNA: TGTGCCACCAGCAGAGATCTAGCGGGAGAAGCCGAGCAGTACTTC. Full variable domain (outside the CDR3, taken from reference TRBV15 and TRBJ2-7): DAMVIQNPRYQVTQFGKPVTLSCSQTLNHNVMYWYQQKSSQAPKLLFHYYDKDFNNEADTPDNFQSRRPNTSFCFLDIRSPGLGDTAMYLCATSRDLAGEAEQYFGPGTRLTVT.

This chain links TRBV7-9 with TRBJ2-2; TRBD2 agrees at 10 bases. V lost 5 bases, J lost 1 base, and 7 bases stayed unmatched. The germline V gene has CDR1 SEHNR and CDR2 FQNEAQ (reference sequence). There are 17 residues in the CDR3. In DNA, the CDR3 is TGTGCCAGCAGCCCGAAGCGACTAGCGGGGAACACCGGGGAGCTGTTTTTT. This sequence encodes CASSPKRLAGNTGELFF. Drawing the rest from reference TRBV7-9 and TRBJ2-2, the complete variable domain is DTGVSQNPRHKITKRGQNVTFRCDPISEHNRLYWYRQTLGQGPEFLTYFQNEAQLEKSRLLSDRFSAERPKGSFSTLEIQRTEQGDSAMYLCASSPKRLAGNTGELFFGEGSRLTVL.

The genes are TRBV4-2 and TRBJ2-2, with D perhaps matching TRBD2 (6 bases). Trimming cost V 1 base and J 7 bases, with 16 bases left between them. This CDR3 comprises 16 residues. Germline CDR1 reads LGHNA; CDR2 reads YNFKEQ. The CDR3 sequence: CASSQAEGGDNGELFF. In DNA form, the CDR3 reads TGTGCCAGCAGCCAAGCCGAGGGAGGAGATAACGGGGAGCTGTTTTTT.

The chain carries TRBV19 and TRBJ1-2, with 7 bases that match TRBD1. J lost 4 bases, V lost 4 bases, and 6 bases had no gene match. The CDR3 totals 14 residues. Germline V lookup: CDR1 LNHDA, CDR2 SQIVND (reference sequence). The CDR3 coding sequence is TGTGCCAGTAGTACCCGGGACAGAGTCTATGGCTACACCTTC. Amino acid sequence: CASSTRDRVYGYTF.

The rearrangement joins TRBV11-3 to TRBJ2-1; 7 bases are a match to TRBD2. The CDR3 length is 15 residues. V shed 1 base, J shed 2 bases, and the junction held 2 bases outside the gene matches. CDR1 and CDR2 (germline): SGHNT, YENEEA. The CDR3 sequence is CASSLASGAYNEQFF. In DNA, the CDR3 is TGTGCCAGCAGCTTAGCTAGCGGCGCCTACAATGAGCAGTTCTTC.

V is TRBV7-2 and J is TRBJ2-1, with 11 nucleotides matching TRBD2. The CDR3 loop spans 15 amino acids. V shed 1 base and J 5 bases; nucleotides not matched to a gene: 1. The germline V gene has CDR1 SGHTA and CDR2 FQGNSA. The DNA for the CDR3 is TGTGCCAGCAGCTTAGGACTAGCGGGACACAATGAGCAGTTCTTC. It encodes CASSLGLAGHNEQFF.

The chain couples TRBV19 to TRBJ1-2, with TRBD1 identical over 7 bases. J lost 6 bases, V lost 5 bases, and 6 bases had no gene match. Per germline, CDR1 LNHDA and CDR2 SQIVND (reference sequence). CDR3 length: 13 residues. The CDR3 loop reads CASSLNRGHGYTF. The CDR3 region has the DNA TGTGCCAGTAGTTTAAACAGGGGTCATGGCTACACCTTC.

V usage is TRBV18 and J usage is TRBJ2-5, with D uncertain. Germline loops: CDR1 KGHSH, CDR2 LQKENI. The germline V and J ends were trimmed by 3 bases and 0 bases, with 2 bases remaining between them. The CDR3 loop spans 12 amino acids. CDR3 protein: CASSPYQETQYF. As DNA, the CDR3 is TGTGCCAGCTCACCCTACCAAGAGACCCAGTACTTC.

The genes are TRBV4-1 and TRBJ2-1, with TRBD2 identical over 8 bases. The CDR3 consists of 17 residues. Trimming removed 1 base from V and 8 bases from J; junction bases left unmatched: 13. Per the germline V gene, CDR1 is MGHRA and CDR2 is YSYEKL. CDR3 nucleotides: TGCGCCAGCAGCCAAGTATGGTCGGGGGGGGCTCCCGATGAGCAGTTCTTC. It yields the protein CASSQVWSGGAPDEQFF.